This TCR beta chain was captured in a study of cytomegalovirus exposure and HLA in healthy donors. This PCR relied on a set of 60 Vbeta primers and 13 Jbeta primers. Sequencing was performed with immunoSEQ multiplex PCR; in TCRdb, only in-frame clones are kept and a portion is missing. The sample records about 200,000 clones, roughly 85% being singletons. CDR1 is LNHNV, CDR2 YYDKDF, per germline (reference sequence). The trim removed 3 bases at V and 4 bases at J, leaving 10 bases unmatched. The CDR3 is 17 amino acids. At collection, donors were nominally healthy, but unrecorded immune exposures were probable. Findings and caveats of the study: Cytomegalovirus-associated TCR beta chains were listed, numbering under 200. Later analysis showed most CMV-associated TCR beta chains appearing HLA-restricted.

As for this clone: Its cognate antigen is unknown.

The genes are TRBV15 and TRBJ2-1; 9 bases line up with TRBD2. Input material: PBMCs. The sequence was obtained from a young man in good health and CMV-seronegative. The CDR3 DNA is TGTGCCACCAGCAGCGTGGGGAGGACTAGCGCGTACAATGAGCAGTTCTTC. The encoded protein is CATSSVGRTSAYNEQFF. Using reference TRBV15 and TRBJ2-1 for the parts outside the CDR3, the full variable domain is DAMVIQNPRYQVTQFGKPVTLSCSQTLNHNVMYWYQQKSSQAPKLLFHYYDKDFNNEADTPDNFQSRRPNTSFCFLDIRSPGLGDTAMYLCATSSVGRTSAYNEQFFGPGTRLTVL.